A single sample gave rise to the 17 T cell receptor beta chains below, sequenced in a study of blood T cell repertoires in COVID-19. Method: immunoSEQ multiplex PCR; TCRdb's copy keeps in-frame clones and lacks some. The sample shows roughly 56,000 clones, 85% of them seen only once. The material sequenced was peripheral blood. All receptors come from a man between 65 and 79 years old with acute or convalescent COVID-19.

This chain uses TRBV28 with TRBJ2-3, with a weak D call TRBD2 (6 bases). The CDR3 runs to 15 residues. V lost 6 bases, J lost 3 bases, and 16 bases lay in between. Germline CDR1 and CDR2: MDHEN and SYDVKM. In DNA, the CDR3 is TGTGCCAGCAGGGGCCCGGGACTTGGGACAGATACGCAGTATTTT. Protein: CASRGPGLGTDTQYF.

The chain recombines TRBV5-8 with TRBJ1-1, with 9 bases matching TRBD1. The germline CDR1 and CDR2 sequences are SGHTS and YDEGEE. This CDR3 has 16 residues. The V segment lost 6 bases and the J segment 3 bases; nucleotides outside the gene matches: 12. CDR3 bases: TGTGCCAGCACCCCAAGGACAGGGGCGGCGGACACTGAAGCTTTCTTT. Translated: CASTPRTGAADTEAFF.

The gene calls are TRBV7-2 and TRBJ2-7, with a possible D match to TRBD2 (5 bases). Germline V lookup: CDR1 SGHTA, CDR2 FQGNSA. This CDR3 is 17 amino acids long. The V end was cut by 0 bases, the J end by 0 bases, with 15 bases between. CDR3 in amino acids: CASSLAGEASLSYEQYF. CDR3 DNA: TGTGCCAGCAGCTTAGCCGGGGAAGCCTCACTCTCCTACGAGCAGTACTTC.

This clone appeared once. The rearrangement uses TRBV19 and TRBJ2-3, with D tentatively TRBD1 (6 bases). The CDR3 length is 15 residues. V was shortened by 0 bases and J by 4 bases, with 11 bases between the two germline ends. Germline lookup yields CDR1 LNHDA and CDR2 SQIVND (reference sequence). The CDR3 here is CASSIDPAGADTQYF. Written as DNA, the CDR3 is TGTGCCAGTAGTATAGATCCGGCAGGGGCAGATACGCAGTATTTT. Complete variable domain (other parts from reference TRBV19 and TRBJ2-3): DGGITQSPKYLFRKEGQNVTLSCEQNLNHDAMYWYRQDPGQGLRLIYYSQIVNDFQKGDIAEGYSVSREKKESFPLTVTSAQKNPTAFYLCASSIDPAGADTQYFGPGTRLTVL.

The chain recombines TRBV2 with TRBJ1-4; possibly TRBD1 for D (5 bases). V was shortened by 2 bases and J by 8 bases, with 18 bases between the two germline ends. Germline-derived CDR1 and CDR2 are SNHLY and FYNNEI. The CDR3 has 16 residues. The CDR3 coding sequence is TGTGCCAGCAGTGAACCCCCGCGGGGGTTTGGGGAAAAACTGTTTTTT. Amino acid sequence: CASSEPPRGFGEKLFF.

This clone was counted only a few times. The gene calls are TRBV24-1 and TRBJ2-1; 7 bases are shared with TRBD1. The V segment lost 3 bases and the J segment 7 bases; nucleotides outside the gene matches: 8. Germline V gene data show CDR1 as KGHDR and CDR2 as SFDVKD. The CDR3 is made up of 15 amino acids. The CDR3 loop is CATSDTRDSGNEQFF. The CDR3 bases are TGTGCCACCAGTGATACCCGGGACAGTGGTAATGAGCAGTTCTTC.

This chain links TRBV3-1 (or the pseudogene TRBV3-2) with TRBJ2-7; D is ambiguous. The length of the CDR3 is 14 residues. Trimming removed 4 bases at V and 2 bases at J, with 12 bases between. Germline V gives CDR1 LGHDT, CDR2 YNNKEL (reference sequence). The CDR3, as DNA: TGTGCCAGCAGCCGTTCCCCACTTACCTACGAGCAGTACTTC. It translates to CASSRSPLTYEQYF.

The chain is built from TRBV7-9 and TRBJ2-1; D call uncertain. The CDR3 is 12 residues long. The V gene's germline CDR1 is SEHNR and CDR2 FQNEAQ (reference sequence). V was cut by 5 bases and J by 10 bases, with 12 bases left in between. The CDR3 region has the DNA TGTGCCAGCAGCCTTGAACTACTAGAGCAGTTCTTC. Translation: CASSLELLEQFF.

The rearrangement joins TRBV7-2 to TRBJ2-5; 7 nucleotides align to TRBD2. J lost 2 bases, V lost 1 base, and 1 base had no gene match. Germline V gives CDR1 SGHTA, CDR2 FQGNSA. The CDR3 spans 14 residues. Here the CDR3 reads CASSLVGGQETQYF. Written as DNA, the CDR3 is TGTGCCAGCAGCTTAGTGGGGGGGCAAGAGACCCAGTACTTC.

The chain carries TRBV2 and TRBJ1-4, with 7 bases matching TRBD1. The germline V gene encodes CDR1 SNHLY and CDR2 FYNNEI. J lost 16 bases, V lost 2 bases, and 16 bases had no gene match. The CDR3 contains 15 residues. The CDR3 region is CASSELQGDLSKGFF. CDR3 nucleotides: TGTGCCAGCAGTGAACTTCAGGGGGATTTGAGTAAGGGGTTTTTT. Filled out from reference TRBV2 and TRBJ1-4, the complete variable domain reads EPEVTQTPSHQVTQMGQEVILRCVPISNHLYFYWYRQILGQKVEFLVSFYNNEISEKSEIFDDQFSVERPDGSNFTLKIRSTKLEDSAMYFCASSELQGDLSKGFFGSGTQLSVL.

This chain joins TRBV28 and TRBJ1-2; D is possibly TRBD1 (5 bases). Germline loops: CDR1 MDHEN, CDR2 SYDVKM. Between the trimmed V and J ends, which lost 2 bases and 4 bases, there was a span of 14 bases. The CDR3 covers 15 residues. The CDR3 loop reads CASSLRRGWGYGYTF. The DNA of the CDR3 is TGTGCCAGCAGTTTAAGGAGGGGTTGGGGCTATGGCTACACCTTC.

This chain connects TRBV6-5 to TRBJ2-7, with D perhaps matching TRBD2 (5 bases). CDR1 and CDR2 (germline): MNHEY, SVGAGI. The CDR3 totals 14 residues. The V gene lost 6 bases and the J gene lost 3 bases, with 15 bases spanning the gap. CDR3: CASSLGGIGYEQYF. The CDR3 DNA follows: TGTGCCAGCAGCCTCGGAGGAATCGGCTACGAGCAGTACTTC.

The V and J genes are TRBV5-1 and TRBJ1-2; no firm D call. There are 14 residues in the CDR3. Trimming took 4 bases from V and 8 from J, leaving 18 bases between them. CDR1 SGHRS and CDR2 YFSETQ come from the germline V gene. The CDR3 protein is CASSPPDKPVGYTF. CDR3 DNA sequence: TGCGCCAGCAGCCCCCCAGACAAACCGGTAGGCTACACCTTC.

The chain uses TRBV11-2 and TRBJ1-1; D ambiguous. Germline V lookup: CDR1 SGHAT, CDR2 FQNNGV. Trimming took off 1 base at V and 4 bases at J, with 10 bases between the two ends. The CDR3 runs 14 residues. As DNA, the CDR3 is TGTGCCAGCAGCTTAGGTATGAGGTCCACTGAAGCTTTCTTT. This codes for CASSLGMRSTEAFF.

CDR3 sequence reads: CASSPPGQGGEAFF. The CDR3, as DNA: TGTGCCAGCTCACCACCGGGGCAGGGGGGTGAAGCTTTCTTT. The chain combines TRBV18 with TRBJ1-1; 7 bases fit TRBD1. Germline V gives CDR1 KGHSH, CDR2 LQKENI. The CDR3 has 14 residues. J gave up 7 bases and V 0 bases, and 5 bases lay outside the gene matches.

In this sample, this clone turned up a few times. Here the CDR3 DNA reads TGTGCCAGCTCAAGCGTGAAAGGTCACGGAAACACCATATATTTT. Amino acid sequence: CASSSVKGHGNTIYF. The chain is built from TRBV18 and TRBJ1-3; no definite D call. The CDR3 covers 15 residues. V lost 5 bases to trimming and J lost 4 bases, with 15 bases between them. CDR1 and CDR2 (germline): KGHSH, LQKENI.

The chain carries TRBV12-3 or TRBV12-4 and TRBJ1-6; D is unclear. Trimming pared 1 base from V and 9 bases from J, leaving 7 bases between. The CDR3 runs to 13 residues. The CDR3 DNA reads as TGTGCCAGCAGTTTAGGAGGGCTTTCACCCCTCCACTTT. This sequence encodes CASSLGGLSPLHF.